This TCR beta chain was recorded in a study of blood T cell repertoires in COVID-19. V was clipped by 5 bases and J by 4 bases; unmatched bases: 7. Germline V gives CDR1 MNHEY, CDR2 SVGAGI. The CDR3 is 15 amino acids. The assay was immunoSEQ multiplex PCR, and TCRdb's table has in-frame clones only and misses some. The data contain approximately 300,000 clones, roughly 89% of them seen just once; the ten biggest clones take up roughly 5.3%. Clinical histories supplied by participants themselves formed the basis of cohort assignment. Cohort 3 recovered donors had two negative PCRs, clearance, or symptom resolution.

Sequenced: PBMCs or T cells enriched from blood (not recorded which). The chain is built from TRBV6-5 and TRBJ2-7; 11 bases line up with TRBD2. This clonotype was sampled from a man aged 55 to 70 who had recovered from COVID-19. For the CDR3, the DNA is TGTGCCAGCAGTCTTAGCGGGAGGGATAGGTACGAGCAGTACTTC. This codes for CASSLSGRDRYEQYF.